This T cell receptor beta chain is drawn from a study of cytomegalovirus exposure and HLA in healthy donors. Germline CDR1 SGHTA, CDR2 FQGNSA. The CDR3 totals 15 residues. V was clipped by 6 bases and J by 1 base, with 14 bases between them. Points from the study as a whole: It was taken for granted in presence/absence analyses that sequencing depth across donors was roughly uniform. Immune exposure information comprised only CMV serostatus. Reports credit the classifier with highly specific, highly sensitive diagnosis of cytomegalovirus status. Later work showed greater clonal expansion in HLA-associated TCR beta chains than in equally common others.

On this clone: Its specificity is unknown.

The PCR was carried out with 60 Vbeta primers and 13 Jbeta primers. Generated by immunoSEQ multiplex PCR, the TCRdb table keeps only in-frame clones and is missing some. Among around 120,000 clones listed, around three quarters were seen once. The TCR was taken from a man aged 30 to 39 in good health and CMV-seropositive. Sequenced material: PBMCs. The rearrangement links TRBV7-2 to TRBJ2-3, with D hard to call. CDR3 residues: CASSPSPGRTDTQYF. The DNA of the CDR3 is TGTGCCAGCAGTCCGTCTCCTGGCCGCACAGATACGCAGTATTTT.